This TCR beta chain comes out of a study of blood T cell repertoires in COVID-19 (dated by TCRdb to 2018 to 2020). Regarding the research as a whole: Collaborator samples came from the United States, Italy and Spain and covered acute and convalescent phases of COVID-19. The repertoires were released in a freely available public database intended as a resource for research on the immune response to SARS-CoV-2. HLA class I and class II types, where available, came from metadata supplied by the sample provider rather than from assay-based typing. Deeply sampled blood TCRbeta repertoires from subjects exposed to, actively infected with, or recovered from COVID-19 were included in the dataset. The prospective study material was composed of cDNA or gDNA derived from T cells, B-cell-depleted T cells, or PBMCs. Samples came from the ongoing ImmuneRACE study (first 160 participants) plus 1,254 subjects from 6 global collaborators. Nearly every sample came with metadata listing a de-identified subject ID, COVID-19 status, age in years and sex.

The immunoSEQ Assay, a bias-controlled multiplex PCR, was used to amplify TCRbeta CDR3 regions from genomic DNA. The authors processed their data as follows. Within the assay, amplification of reference gene primers was used to estimate how many nucleated cells each sample contained. To quantify the absolute abundance of each unique TCRbeta CDR3 rearrangement, sequence reads were collapsed and filtered. For each sample, productive Simpson clonality was calculated as the square root of Simpson's diversity index across productive rearrangements. TCRdb took over this immuneACCESS table, retaining in-frame rearrangements with V and J assigned. Such tables are incomplete; in checked studies, under half of the missing clones stem from an unresolved V gene, and the remainder is unexplained. The V and J calls and clone size are taken from that table; D and trimming were inferred from the DNA. This sample holds roughly 280,000 clones; about 86% were observed only once. About 3.6% of the sample is in the top ten clones.

General study outcomes and caveats: How much clinical and demographic metadata was included differed by source and by participant, and the metadata was provided uncurated.

The V end gives up 6 bases and the J end 2 bases, leaving 2 bases in the junction not matched to a gene. The CDR3 numbers 13 residues from cysteine through phenylalanine. The DNA shown is the 39-base CDR3, in frame from base 1. From a lookup of the germline V gene, CDR1 and CDR2 are MDHEN and SYDVKM. On this clone: Which antigen it targets is not known. The sample holds no much larger clone one base away, and base qualities are not on file.

Whole blood was collected in K2EDTA tubes by collaborating institutions according to the institutions' own protocols. For TCRbeta analysis, collaborator samples were shipped as frozen whole blood, as isolated PBMCs, or as DNA extracted from either sample type. This sequence uses TRBV28 and TRBJ1-2, with TRBD1 matching 8 junction bases. The sample taken for sequencing was peripheral blood. This clonotype was obtained from a man between 18 and 29 years old with active or convalescent COVID-19. The DNA sequence reads TGTGCCAGCAGCCCAGGGGGCAACTATGGCTACACCTTC. Translated, this is CASSPGGNYGYTF.